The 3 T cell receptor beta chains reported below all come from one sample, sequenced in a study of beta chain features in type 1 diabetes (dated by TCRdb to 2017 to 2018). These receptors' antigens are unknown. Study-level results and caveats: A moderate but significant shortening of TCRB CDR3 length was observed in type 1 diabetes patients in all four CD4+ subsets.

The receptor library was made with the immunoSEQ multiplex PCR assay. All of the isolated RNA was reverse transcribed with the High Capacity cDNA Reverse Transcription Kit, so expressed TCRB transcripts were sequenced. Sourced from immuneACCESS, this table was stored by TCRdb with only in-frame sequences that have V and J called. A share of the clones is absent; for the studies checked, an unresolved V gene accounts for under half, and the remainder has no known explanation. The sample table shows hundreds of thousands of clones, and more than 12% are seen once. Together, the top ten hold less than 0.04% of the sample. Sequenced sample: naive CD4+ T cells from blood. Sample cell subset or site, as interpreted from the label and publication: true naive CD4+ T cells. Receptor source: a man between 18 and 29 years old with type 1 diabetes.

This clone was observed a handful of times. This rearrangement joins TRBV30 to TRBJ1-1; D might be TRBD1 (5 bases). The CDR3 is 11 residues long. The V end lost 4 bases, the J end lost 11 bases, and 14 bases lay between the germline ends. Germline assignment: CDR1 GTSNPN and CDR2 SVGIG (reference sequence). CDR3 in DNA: TGTGCCTGGACGACAGCTCCAGTGGCTTTCTTT. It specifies CAWTTAPVAFF.

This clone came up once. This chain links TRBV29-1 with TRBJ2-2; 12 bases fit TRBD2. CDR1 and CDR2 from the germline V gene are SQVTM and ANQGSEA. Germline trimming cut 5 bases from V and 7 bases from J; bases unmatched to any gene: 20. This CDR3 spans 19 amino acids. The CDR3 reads CSVLEWKGLAGGKGGELFF. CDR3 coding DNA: TGCAGCGTTCTTGAGTGGAAAGGGCTAGCGGGAGGGAAAGGCGGGGAGCTGTTTTTT.

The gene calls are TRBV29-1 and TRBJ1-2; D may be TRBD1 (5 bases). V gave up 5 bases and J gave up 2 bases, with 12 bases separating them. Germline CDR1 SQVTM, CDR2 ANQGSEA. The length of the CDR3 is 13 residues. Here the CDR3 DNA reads TGCAGCGTTACCGGGACCGACAACTATGGCTACACCTTC. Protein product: CSVTGTDNYGYTF.